The 26 T cell receptor beta chains below were found in one sample sequenced in a study of blood T cell repertoires in COVID-19. The data were produced by immunoSEQ multiplex PCR, yet TCRdb's version contains in-frame clones alone and is incomplete. This sample has about 210,000 clones, with around 90% found just once. Sequencing was carried out using PBMCs or T cells enriched from blood (not recorded which). These receptors came from a young woman who had recovered from COVID-19.

The chain carries TRBV3-1 (or the pseudogene TRBV3-2) and TRBJ2-5; D ambiguous. V shed 0 bases and J shed 5 bases, with 10 bases lying between them. The CDR3 covers 14 residues. Germline lookup yields CDR1 LGHDT and CDR2 YNNKEL (reference sequence). The CDR3, as DNA: TGTGCCAGCAGCCAAGATTCTAAAAAGGAGACCCAGTACTTC. This sequence encodes CASSQDSKKETQYF.

The CDR3 DNA reads TGTGCCAGCGCCCTCCGCGACTATGGCTACACCTTC. Protein: CASALRDYGYTF. The V and J genes are TRBV28 and TRBJ1-2; D is unresolved. The V and J ends lost 8 bases and 3 bases respectively, with 10 bases between them. This CDR3 has 12 amino acids. CDR1 is MDHEN, CDR2 SYDVKM, per germline.

This chain connects TRBV4-1 to TRBJ1-2; 8 bases fit TRBD1. Germline CDR1 and CDR2: MGHRA and YSYEKL. The ends lost 3 bases at V and 5 bases at J; junction bases unmatched: 11. This CDR3 is built from 16 residues. In DNA form, the CDR3 reads TGCGCCAGCAGCCACCCTTCGACAGGGGAAACTTATGGCTACACCTTC. This sequence encodes CASSHPSTGETYGYTF.

The gene calls are TRBV27 and TRBJ1-3; tentative D call: TRBD1 (5 bases). The CDR3 consists of 13 residues. Looked up from germline, CDR1 is MNHEY and CDR2 is SMNVEV (reference sequence). Trimming pared 7 bases from V and 2 bases from J, leaving 9 bases between. The CDR3 DNA follows: TGTGCCAGCAAACAGGTACCTGGAAACACCATATATTTT. It encodes CASKQVPGNTIYF.

V and J are TRBV7-2 and TRBJ2-1, with 10 bases lining up with TRBD2. This CDR3 is built from 15 residues. The V and J ends lost 5 bases and 3 bases, in that order; junction bases with no gene match: 4. Germline-derived CDR1 and CDR2 are SGHTA and FQGNSA. This CDR3 is CASSPAGGDYNEQFF. CDR3 nucleotide sequence: TGTGCCAGCAGCCCAGCGGGGGGGGACTACAATGAGCAGTTCTTC.

V is TRBV28 and J is TRBJ2-3; 9 nucleotides match TRBD2. The V gene end was trimmed by 3 bases and the J gene end by 1 base; junction bases not matched to a gene: 8. Germline V gives CDR1 MDHEN, CDR2 SYDVKM. The CDR3 is made up of 17 amino acids. CDR3 DNA sequence: TGTGCCAGCAGTTTGAGCGGGGGGCGAAGCGGCACAGATACGCAGTATTTT. Encoded protein: CASSLSGGRSGTDTQYF.

The V and J genes are TRBV28 and TRBJ2-1; TRBD2 agrees at 7 bases. The V gene's germline CDR1 is MDHEN and CDR2 SYDVKM. CDR3 length: 15 amino acids. Trimming cost V 6 bases and J 5 bases; bases outside gene matches: 10. The CDR3 loop reads CASSSVSGTHNEQFF. The CDR3 nucleotides are TGTGCCAGCAGCTCCGTGAGCGGGACCCACAATGAGCAGTTCTTC.

The chain links TRBV3-1 (or the pseudogene TRBV3-2) to TRBJ2-1, with D perhaps TRBD1 (6 bases). The V gene lost 1 base and the J gene lost 9 bases, with 19 bases spanning the gap. The CDR3 length is 16 residues. The germline CDR1 and CDR2 sequences are LGHDT and YNNKEL (reference sequence). The CDR3 reads CASSQGAGGVGGEQFF. The CDR3 bases are TGTGCCAGCAGCCAAGGAGCTGGGGGCGTTGGGGGTGAGCAGTTCTTC.

V is TRBV10-3 and J is TRBJ2-3; TRBD1 might be the D (6 bases). Germline CDR1 and CDR2: ENHRY and SYGVKD. The CDR3 covers 14 residues. V was trimmed by 7 bases and J by 2 bases, leaving 13 bases between them. The CDR3 loop reads CAIKQGQYTDTQYF. The CDR3 nucleotides read TGTGCCATCAAACAAGGACAGTACACAGATACGCAGTATTTT.

This chain joins TRBV6-5 and TRBJ2-1; TRBD2 aligns across 11 bases. Losses at the gene ends were 3 bases for V and 10 bases for J; bases not matched to a gene: 8. CDR1 and CDR2 (germline): MNHEY, SVGAGI. The CDR3 runs to 15 residues. The CDR3 DNA follows: TGTGCCAGCAGTTATCGGACTAGCGGGCAAGGGGAGCAGTTCTTC. This gives the protein CASSYRTSGQGEQFF.

The chain has TRBV6-6 and TRBJ2-7; D is ambiguous. CDR3 length: 13 amino acids. Per the germline V gene, CDR1 is MNHNY and CDR2 is SVGAGI (reference sequence). Trimming took 4 bases from V and 7 from J, leaving 14 bases between them. This CDR3 is CASSSTSGGEQYF. The CDR3 DNA reads as TGTGCCAGCAGTTCGACCAGTGGCGGAGAGCAGTACTTC.

The CDR3 loop is CSVETGSNQPQHF. As DNA, the CDR3 is TGCAGCGTTGAGACGGGGAGCAATCAGCCCCAGCATTTT. The chain links TRBV29-1 to TRBJ1-5; D not certain. The CDR3 sequence is 13 residues long. CDR1 and CDR2 from the germline V gene are SQVTM and ANQGSEA. Trimming took off 3 bases at V and 1 base at J, with 7 bases between the two ends.

J is TRBJ2-3 and V is TRBV25-1; possibly TRBD2 for D (6 bases). Germline-derived CDR1 and CDR2 are MGHDK and SYGVNS. V dropped 7 bases and J dropped 6 bases, with 14 bases sitting between them. The CDR3 covers 13 residues. The CDR3 sequence is CASTGGSWDTQYF. CDR3 sequence (DNA): TGTGCCAGCACAGGAGGGTCCTGGGATACGCAGTATTTT.

V is TRBV20-1 and J is TRBJ2-2, with D possibly matching TRBD1 (6 bases). V gave up 6 bases and J gave up 0 bases, with 17 bases separating them. Germline CDR1 DFQATT, CDR2 SNEGSKA (reference sequence). This CDR3 is built from 16 residues. CDR3: CSASAEGGTNTGELFF. In DNA, the CDR3 is TGCAGTGCCAGTGCCGAAGGGGGAACGAACACCGGGGAGCTGTTTTTT.

This chain connects TRBV5-1 to TRBJ2-3; a possible D gene is TRBD1 (5 bases). From germline, CDR1 is SGHRS and CDR2 YFSETQ. The CDR3 sequence is 14 residues long. V lost 4 bases, J lost 6 bases, and 15 bases lay in between. CDR3 residues: CASSPGQNGDTQYF. The CDR3 nucleotides read TGCGCCAGCAGCCCAGGACAAAATGGGGATACGCAGTATTTT.

The rearrangement links TRBV28 to TRBJ2-1, with TRBD1 matching 8 bases. The germline CDR1 and CDR2 sequences are MDHEN and SYDVKM. The V and J ends lost 7 bases and 1 base, in that order; junction bases with no gene match: 6. This CDR3 has 15 amino acids. The CDR3 DNA reads as TGTGCCAGCAATGACAGGGGTCTTTCCTACAATGAGCAGTTCTTC. Protein sequence: CASNDRGLSYNEQFF. The complete variable domain, with remaining parts taken from reference TRBV28 and TRBJ2-1, reads DVKVTQSSRYLVKRTGEKVFLECVQDMDHENMFWYRQDPGLGLRLIYFSYDVKMKEKGDIPEGYSVSREKKERFSLILESASTNQTSMYLCASNDRGLSYNEQFFGPGTRLTVL.

The CDR3 loop is CASSPRRTGAGANVLTF. In DNA form, the CDR3 reads TGTGCCAGCAGCCCGCGTCGGACAGGGGCAGGGGCCAACGTCCTGACTTTC. This chain connects TRBV9 to TRBJ2-6; 9 bases agree with TRBD1. The CDR3 extends over 17 amino acids. The trim removed 4 bases at V and 4 bases at J, leaving 9 bases unmatched. Germline V gives CDR1 SGDLS, CDR2 YYNGEE.

V usage is TRBV5-1 and J usage is TRBJ2-1; 11 nucleotides match TRBD2. This CDR3 region has 15 residues. J was trimmed by 10 bases and V by 1 base; bases with no gene match: 7. Per germline, CDR1 SGHRS and CDR2 YFSETQ. CDR3 residues: CASSLNSGGAREQFF. The CDR3, as DNA: TGCGCCAGCAGCTTGAATAGCGGGGGGGCACGGGAGCAGTTCTTC.

The J gene is TRBJ2-5, the V gene TRBV9, with D unresolved. Germline-derived CDR1 and CDR2 are SGDLS and YYNGEE. V shed 4 bases and J shed 4 bases, with 8 bases lying between them. This CDR3 has 12 amino acids. The CDR3 region is CASSTRGETQYF. The CDR3 region has the DNA TGTGCCAGCAGCACCCGAGGAGAGACCCAGTACTTC.

The V call is TRBV28, the J call TRBJ2-3; 9 positions match TRBD1. CDR1 MDHEN and CDR2 SYDVKM come from the germline V gene. This CDR3 has 14 amino acids. J was trimmed by 10 bases and V by 4 bases; bases with no gene match: 9. CDR3 sequence (DNA): TGTGCCAGCAGTTCCCCTCGGACAGGGGAGCCGCAGTATTTT. Residues: CASSSPRTGEPQYF.

The chain combines TRBV9 with TRBJ2-1; maybe TRBD2 (6 bases). The CDR3 totals 15 residues. The germline V gene encodes CDR1 SGDLS and CDR2 YYNGEE. The germline V and J ends were trimmed by 3 bases and 9 bases, with 19 bases remaining between them. The CDR3 coding sequence is TGTGCCAGCAGCGAGGGCGACCGGGACTTTATTGAGCAGTTCTTC. Encoded protein: CASSEGDRDFIEQFF.

This chain uses TRBV29-1 with TRBJ1-1; TRBD1 aligns across 9 bases. This CDR3 contains 14 residues. CDR1 is SQVTM, CDR2 ANQGSEA, per germline. V dropped 6 bases and J dropped 0; count of bases not matched to a gene: 5. CDR3 coding DNA: TGCAGCGTGGACAGGGGTTCCCTGAACACTGAAGCTTTCTTT. This sequence encodes CSVDRGSLNTEAFF.

The J gene is TRBJ1-3, the V gene TRBV13, with 7 bases identical to TRBD1. The CDR3 spans 15 residues. Germline loops: CDR1 PRHDT, CDR2 FYEKMQ (reference sequence). V shed 4 bases and J 2 bases; nucleotides not matched to a gene: 5. CDR3 sequence reads: CASSSTDRAGNTIYF. In nucleotides, the CDR3 is TGTGCCAGCAGCTCCACCGACAGGGCTGGAAACACCATATATTTT.

The rearrangement links TRBV6-5 to TRBJ2-7; tentative D call: TRBD1 (5 bases). This CDR3 spans 14 amino acids. Germline V gives CDR1 MNHEY, CDR2 SVGAGI. The V gene lost 0 bases and the J gene lost 1 base, with 7 bases spanning the gap. CDR3 sequence: CASSYSYRSYEQYF. The CDR3, as DNA: TGTGCCAGCAGTTACTCGTACAGGTCCTACGAGCAGTACTTC.

The chain carries TRBV10-2 and TRBJ1-2; 8 bases fit TRBD1. This CDR3 is built from 18 residues. With V trimmed by 0 bases and J by 3 bases, 12 bases remained unmatched. Germline CDR1 WSHSY, CDR2 SAAADI. CDR3 in DNA: TGCGCCAGCAGTGAGTCGCCTTTGGACAGGGACTTTCACTATGGCTACACCTTC. Protein product: CASSESPLDRDFHYGYTF.

The chain couples TRBV19 to TRBJ1-2; tentatively, D is TRBD1 (6 bases). The CDR3 runs to 13 residues. V gave up 3 bases and J gave up 5 bases, with 10 bases separating them. The germline gives CDR1 LNHDA, CDR2 SQIVND (reference sequence). CDR3 region: CASSIRDMYGYTF. The CDR3, as DNA: TGTGCCAGTAGTATTAGGGACATGTATGGCTACACCTTC.